This T cell receptor (beta chain) was observed in a study of blood T cell repertoires in COVID-19. About the research overall: Collection of acute and convalescent COVID-19 samples took place in the United States, Italy and Spain. Sources were T cells, B-cell-depleted T cells, or PBMCs; the material itself was cDNA or gDNA.

The ends were cut back, 2 bases at V and 7 bases at J, with 19 bases in the middle. Germline CDR1 SGHRS, CDR2 YFSETQ. This CDR3 has 15 residues. Authors' methods: Nucleated cell number was recorded as an estimate derived from reference gene primer amplification. The assay was immunoSEQ multiplex PCR, and TCRdb's table has in-frame clones only and misses some. From that table come the V and J calls and clone size; the DNA was used to work out D and trimming. Here the sample spans 150,000 to 200,000 clones, around 93% being singletons. This sequence joins TRBV5-1 and TRBJ2-7, with D possibly TRBD2 on 7 matching bases. Sequencing was done on a sample of peripheral blood. The sequence came from a woman in her 50s with acute or convalescent COVID-19. For the CDR3, the DNA is TGCGCCAGCAGCTTTATGGACAGAGGGCGGGGGGAGCAGTACTTC. It codes for CASSFMDRGRGEQYF.